The clone carrying this TCR beta chain occurred a few times. Its matching antigen is unknown. These data are taken from a study of metastatic and nonmetastatic thyroid tumors. Overall study: It was across blood and tumor or nodule tissue from malignant and benign thyroid patients that repertoires were compared.

General study results and limits: Benign nodules were reported to have significantly lower TCR beta diversity than malignant thyroid tumors, in blood and tumor.

Each patient came to thyroid surgery without any prior treatment (of any kind). Original data processing: Clinicopathological groups differed in CDR3, with these differences serving to build a distant-metastasis classifier for papillary thyroid cancer. TCRdb re-analyzed the PCR reads through MiXCR. V and J calls and clone size were set by TCRdb, not the authors. The table includes roughly 15,000 clones, 30% to 35% detected once. Germline CDR1 reads MNHNS; CDR2 reads SASEGT. The junction had 12 bases not matched to a gene; V was cut back by 7 bases and J by 0 bases. This CDR3 contains 17 residues. The source of this sequence is a female donor with papillary thyroid cancer or a benign thyroid nodule (not recorded which). Some clones in this sample may be carry-over from other donors' samples. The chain couples TRBV6-1 to TRBJ1-3; TRBD1 matches 7 bases. Sequencing input: tumor tissue. The CDR3: CASTLLGGAGSGNTIYF. The CDR3 bases are TGTGCCAGCACCCTACTAGGGGGCGCCGGCTCTGGAAACACCATATATTTT.